The rows below give T cell receptor beta chains drawn from one sample of a study of beta chain features in type 1 diabetes. Assay: immunoSEQ multiplex PCR; the TCRdb copy retains only in-frame clones and omits some. The repertoire holds around 50,000 clones, with approximately 43% as singletons. Input material: stem cell memory CD4+ T cells from blood. All receptors come from a man aged 30-40 years with type 1 diabetes. The CDR3 runs from the conserved cysteine through the conserved F or W. Each record gives: D gene, V gene, J gene, clone size, CDR3 protein, CDR3 DNA. A D gene is named only where the DNA matches it firmly. Clone size, where shown, is once, few, many, or a class for clones that have expanded.

TRBD1	TRBV27	TRBJ1-1	few	CASSRQGPFTEAFF	TGTGCCAGCAGTCGACAGGGCCCTTTCACTGAAGCTTTCTTT
.	TRBV7-9	TRBJ1-1	.	CASSSTGIGTEAFF	TGTGCCAGCAGCTCTACAGGGATTGGGACTGAAGCTTTCTTT
.	TRBV28	TRBJ2-5	.	CASSPSGRGQGETQYF	TGTGCCAGCAGTCCCTCCGGACGGGGCCAGGGGGAGACCCAGTACTTC
.	TRBV14	TRBJ2-1	many	CASSQFQGHNEQFF	TGTGCCAGCAGCCAATTTCAGGGTCACAATGAGCAGTTCTTC
.	TRBV29-1	TRBJ1-4	few	CSVEHPLGEKLFF	TGCAGCGTTGAACACCCTCTCGGTGAAAAACTGTTTTTT
.	TRBV9	TRBJ2-7	.	CASSPGIEQYF	TGTGCCAGCAGCCCCGGGATTGAGCAGTACTTC
.	TRBV7-9	TRBJ2-1	few	CASSLEAIVGSSYNEQFF	TGTGCCAGCAGCTTAGAGGCGATTGTCGGGAGCTCCTACAATGAGCAGTTCTTC
TRBD1	TRBV6-5	TRBJ2-2	.	CASRTGTGELFF	TGTGCCAGCAGGACAGGGACCGGGGAGCTGTTTTTT
.	TRBV5-1	TRBJ1-1	.	CASSLGTGAEAFF	TGCGCCAGCAGCTTGGGCACGGGGGCTGAAGCTTTCTTT
.	TRBV9	TRBJ2-3	.	CASSVAGSPWSDTQYF	TGTGCCAGCAGCGTAGCAGGCAGCCCCTGGTCAGATACGCAGTATTTT
.	TRBV7-3	TRBJ1-2	.	CASSLTGFSGYTF	TGTGCCAGCAGTCTAACAGGGTTTTCTGGCTACACCTTC
TRBD1	TRBV10-3	TRBJ1-1	.	CAIKGTGGTEAFF	TGTGCCATCAAAGGGACAGGGGGCACTGAAGCTTTCTTT
.	TRBV2	TRBJ2-3	few	CASSEDGTQYF	TGTGCCAGCAGTGAAGACGGGACGCAGTATTTT
TRBD2	TRBV7-9	TRBJ2-1	.	CASSRTSGEEFF	TGTGCCAGCAGCCGGACTAGCGGAGAGGAGTTCTTC
TRBD2	TRBV28	TRBJ2-1	few	CASTLLAGGDNEQFF	TGTGCCAGCACCCTGCTAGCGGGAGGGGACAATGAGCAGTTCTTC
.	TRBV4-3	TRBJ2-1	few	CASSQDWGVYSSYNEQFF	TGCGCCAGCAGCCAAGATTGGGGGGTGTACTCCTCCTACAATGAGCAGTTCTTC
.	TRBV6-5	TRBJ1-1	.	CASSPQHGGATEAFF	TGTGCCAGCAGTCCCCAACACGGCGGTGCCACTGAAGCTTTCTTT
.	TRBV30	TRBJ2-1	.	CAWRWARNEQFF	TGTGCCTGGAGGTGGGCAAGGAATGAGCAGTTCTTC
TRBD1	TRBV7-9	TRBJ2-2	few	CASSPTRQGTGELFF	TGTGCCAGCAGCCCCACAAGACAGGGCACCGGGGAGCTGTTTTTT
.	TRBV7-9	TRBJ2-5	.	CASSSGIKATQETQYF	TGTGCCAGCAGCTCGGGGATTAAGGCTACCCAAGAGACCCAGTACTTC
.	TRBV28	TRBJ1-5	.	CASSPGHPNQPQHF	TGTGCCAGCAGTCCAGGGCACCCCAATCAGCCCCAGCATTTT
TRBD1	TRBV7-2	TRBJ2-7	.	CASSLGTGLPYEQYF	TGTGCCAGCAGCCTAGGGACAGGGCTTCCCTACGAGCAGTACTTC
.	TRBV9	TRBJ2-3	few	CASSVGATDTQYF	TGTGCCAGCAGCGTAGGGGCGACAGATACGCAGTATTTT
.	TRBV7-9	TRBJ2-7	.	CASSLENRAEQYF	TGTGCCAGCAGCTTAGAAAACAGGGCCGAGCAGTACTTC
TRBD2	TRBV11-3	TRBJ2-3	.	CASSSGLAGDSDTQYF	TGTGCCAGCAGCTCAGGACTAGCGGGAGACTCAGATACGCAGTATTTT
TRBD1	TRBV28	TRBJ2-5	.	CASSLYPGRGQETQYF	TGTGCCAGCAGTTTATACCCTGGCAGGGGGCAAGAGACCCAGTACTTC
.	TRBV5-1	TRBJ2-5	.	CASSLAGTSKETQYF	TGCGCCAGCAGCTTGGCGGGGACTTCTAAAGAGACCCAGTACTTC
.	TRBV28	TRBJ2-7	few	CASRSTSFGQYF	TGTGCCAGCAGATCTACTAGTTTCGGGCAGTACTTC
TRBD2	TRBV5-5	TRBJ2-3	.	CASSIGSGSGVDTQYF	TGTGCCAGCAGCATCGGTAGCGGGAGCGGGGTAGATACGCAGTATTTT
.	TRBV18	TRBJ2-1	.	CASSPRIASRRGNEQFF	TGTGCCAGCTCACCACGTATAGCATCTCGTCGCGGGAATGAGCAGTTCTTC